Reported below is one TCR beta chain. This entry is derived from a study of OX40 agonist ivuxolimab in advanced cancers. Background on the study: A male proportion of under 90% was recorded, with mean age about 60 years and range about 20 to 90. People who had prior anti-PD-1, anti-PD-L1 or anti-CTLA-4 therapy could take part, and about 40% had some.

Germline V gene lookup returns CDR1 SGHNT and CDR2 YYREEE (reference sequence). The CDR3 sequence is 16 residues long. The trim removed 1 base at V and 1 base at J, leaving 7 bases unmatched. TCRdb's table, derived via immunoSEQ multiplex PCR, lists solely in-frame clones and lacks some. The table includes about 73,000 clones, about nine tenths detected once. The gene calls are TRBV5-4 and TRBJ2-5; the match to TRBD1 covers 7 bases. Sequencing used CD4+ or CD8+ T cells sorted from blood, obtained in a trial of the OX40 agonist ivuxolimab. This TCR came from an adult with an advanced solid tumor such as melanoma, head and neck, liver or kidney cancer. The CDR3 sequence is CASSLTGQIFQETQYF. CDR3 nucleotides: TGTGCCAGCAGCTTGACGGGACAGATATTCCAAGAGACCCAGTACTTC. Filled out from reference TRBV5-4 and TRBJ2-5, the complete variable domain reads ETGVTQSPTHLIKTRGQQVTLRCSSQSGHNTVSWYQQALGQGPQFIFQYYREEENGRGNFPPRFSGLQFPNYSSELNVNALELDDSALYLCASSLTGQIFQETQYFGPGTRLLVL.